The rows below give T cell receptor beta chains drawn from one sample of a study of T cell responses to AZD1222 COVID-19 vaccine. Repertoires were generated with immunoSEQ multiplex PCR, while TCRdb's copy carries only in-frame clones and drops some. The data show under 70,000 clones, with 84% seen just once and 21% held by the top ten. Here the sequenced sample was peripheral blood, taken on day 0 of AZD1222 vaccination. These receptors were taken from an adult in good health. Both conserved end residues are part of each CDR3. D genes are given only for firm matches. Part of the rows lack a size; the others show once, few, many or a class for expanded clones.

v_gene	abundance	j_gene	d_gene	CDR3nt	CDR3aa
TRBV7-2	-	TRBJ2-7	TRBD1	TGTGCCAGCAGCTCGACAGGGGGGTTCTACGAGCAGTACTTC	CASSSTGGFYEQYF
TRBV4-2	-	TRBJ2-3	-	TGTGCCAGCAGCCAAGAGCCGGGGGCCCCCGATACGCAGTATTTT	CASSQEPGAPDTQYF
TRBV7-2	few	TRBJ2-1	TRBD1	TGTGCCAGCAGCTCGGACAGGGGGCGTATAGCTGAGCAGTTCTTC	CASSSDRGRIAEQFF
TRBV29-1	-	TRBJ1-4	TRBD1	TGCAGCGTTGGAAGCAGGACCGACAGGGGTTCAGTGGGGTATGAAAAACTGTTTTTT	CSVGSRTDRGSVGYEKLFF
TRBV4-1	-	TRBJ1-1	-	TGCGCCAGCAGCCGAGCACAGGGTCTGGCGAACACTGAAGCTTTCTTT	CASSRAQGLANTEAFF
TRBV5-1	-	TRBJ2-2	TRBD2	TGCGCCAGCACCCCCCAGCCGGGAGGGATCACCGGGGAGCTGTTTTTT	CASTPQPGGITGELFF
TRBV9	-	TRBJ1-4	-	TGTGCCAGCAGCTCGTGGGATAATGAAAAACTGTTTTTT	CASSSWDNEKLFF
TRBV28	-	TRBJ2-1	-	TGTGCCATTAAAGGTCGGAACAATGAGCAGTTCTTC	CAIKGRNNEQFF
TRBV9	-	TRBJ1-2	-	TGTGCCAGCAGGGACCCGGGGGCAGCCATTAACTATGGCTACACCTTC	CASRDPGAAINYGYTF
TRBV27	-	TRBJ1-2	-	TGTGCCAGCAGTTTCAGCAACAGGTTCGGGGGCTACACCTTC	CASSFSNRFGGYTF
TRBV15	-	TRBJ2-7	-	TGTGCCACCAGCAGAGACGGGACAACATACGAGCAGTACTTC	CATSRDGTTYEQYF
TRBV27	few	TRBJ1-5	-	TGTGCCAGCAGTTACACAGGGCAGGGCGCCCAGCATTTT	CASSYTGQGAQHF
TRBV3-1/TRBV3-2	-	TRBJ1-2	-	TGTGCCAGCAGCCAAATGATGTCTTACACCTTC	CASSQMMSYTF
TRBV6-5	-	TRBJ2-2	-	TGTGCCAGCAGTTACTCCCGATACACCGGGGAGCTGTTTTTT	CASSYSRYTGELFF
TRBV3-1/TRBV3-2	once	TRBJ2-7	TRBD1	TGTGCCAGCAGCCAAGATCTGGGGACAGGAAAGTACTTC	CASSQDLGTGKYF
TRBV7-2	-	TRBJ1-3	TRBD1	TGTGCCAGCAGCCCTACCGGGACAGGCTCTGGAAACACCATATATTTT	CASSPTGTGSGNTIYF
TRBV21-1	-	TRBJ1-2	-	TGTGCCAGACCGGGGACAGCAACCCATAACTATGGCTACACCTTC	CARPGTATHNYGYTF
TRBV30	once	TRBJ2-7	-	TGTGCCTGGAGTCTACCGGGGCTAGAGCAGTACTTC	CAWSLPGLEQYF
TRBV19	-	TRBJ2-1	-	TGTGCCAGTAGTATAGGAACGGGATGGTCCTACAATGAGCAGTTCTTC	CASSIGTGWSYNEQFF
TRBV19	-	TRBJ1-5	-	TGTGCCAGTAGTATTACGGGGCAGGGAAATCAGCCCCAGCATTTT	CASSITGQGNQPQHF
TRBV13	-	TRBJ2-7	-	TGTGCCAGCAGCTTTGGGGCATTACGGGACGTCTCCTACGAGCAGTACTTC	CASSFGALRDVSYEQYF
TRBV5-1	few	TRBJ1-4	TRBD1	TGCGCCAGCAGCGAGGGACAGGGTGGTGGTGAAAAACTGTTTTTT	CASSEGQGGGEKLFF
TRBV7-2	-	TRBJ1-3	-	TGTGCCAGCAGCTTAACACAGAGCTCTGGAAACACCATATATTTT	CASSLTQSSGNTIYF
TRBV19	-	TRBJ1-3	-	TGTGCCAGTAGTACCCCGTCCTCGGCCGGAAACACCATATATTTT	CASSTPSSAGNTIYF
TRBV1	-	TRBJ1-3	-	TGCACCAGCAGCGGGAAGCAGGGACCGGGACAGGGCGATATTTGGAACACCATATATTTT	CTSSGKQGPGQGDIWNTIYF
TRBV30	few	TRBJ1-5	TRBD1	TGTGCCTGGAGTGGACAGGGTAATCAGCCCCAGCATTTT	CAWSGQGNQPQHF
TRBV6-5	-	TRBJ1-1	-	TGTGCCAGCAGTTACTACCCCAGGGGAAACACTGAAGCTTTCTTT	CASSYYPRGNTEAFF
TRBV29-1	few	TRBJ1-2	TRBD1	TGCAGCGTCCGCGAAGGGGGACAGGGGAGAGGCTACACCTTC	CSVREGGQGRGYTF
TRBV7-2	-	TRBJ2-2	-	TGTGCCAGACTAGAGCCAAACACCGGGGAGCTGTTTTTT	CARLEPNTGELFF
TRBV29-1	few	TRBJ2-7	-	TGCAGCGTTGGTGTAAATCCCCTCTCCTACGAGCAGTACTTC	CSVGVNPLSYEQYF
TRBV11-1	once	TRBJ1-1	-	TGTGCCAGCAGCTTAGTCCCCACTGAAGCTTTCTTT	CASSLVPTEAFF
TRBV11-2	-	TRBJ2-2	-	TGTGCCAGCAGCTTACGTCCCGGGGAGCTGTTTTTT	CASSLRPGELFF
TRBV28	-	TRBJ1-2	-	TGTGCCAGCAGTTTAAGAAACTATGGCTACACCTTC	CASSLRNYGYTF
TRBV10-3	-	TRBJ2-1	-	TGTGCCATCAGTGAGTCCTTAAGGGACGGCGGGTTCTTC	CAISESLRDGGFF
TRBV27	-	TRBJ1-1	-	TGTGCCAGCGGGAGCACTGAAGCTTTCTTT	CASGSTEAFF
TRBV4-3	-	TRBJ2-3	-	TGCGCCAGCAGCCAAGGAAGCAGGATTTTTATGGATACGCAGTATTTT	CASSQGSRIFMDTQYF
TRBV19	-	TRBJ2-1	-	TGTGCCAGTAGGAAGATCGGGACCACAACGTTCAATGAGCAGTTCTTC	CASRKIGTTTFNEQFF
TRBV18	-	TRBJ2-5	-	TGTGCCAGCTCACCACGAGTTGGGGGGATCCTGGAGACCCAGTACTTC	CASSPRVGGILETQYF
TRBV11-1	-	TRBJ2-2	-	TGTGCCAGCAGCCTAAACAGGGCCGGGGAGCTGTTTTTT	CASSLNRAGELFF
TRBV28	-	TRBJ2-1	-	TGTGCCAGCAGCCCCCTAGGGGCTAGTGGGTTCTTC	CASSPLGASGFF
TRBV7-2	-	TRBJ1-3	TRBD1	TGTGCCAGCAGCTTGGGGGCAGGGGGTTTTGGAAACACCATATATTTT	CASSLGAGGFGNTIYF
TRBV27	-	TRBJ2-4	-	TGTGCCAGCCGGGGATTAGCCAAAAACATTCAGTACTTC	CASRGLAKNIQYF
TRBV7-9	once	TRBJ2-2	-	TGTGCCAGCAGCTCGTCCGTAGGCGGGGAGCTGTTTTTT	CASSSSVGGELFF
TRBV11-3	-	TRBJ2-3	-	TGTGCCAGCAGCCCCGCTTTAGCTGGCGCTGATTCAGATACGCAGTATTTT	CASSPALAGADSDTQYF
TRBV9	-	TRBJ2-3	-	TGTGCCAGCAGCCCCCGAAGGGCGGGACCTGGACATGCAGATACGCAGTATTTT	CASSPRRAGPGHADTQYF
TRBV4-1	-	TRBJ2-7	TRBD2	TGCGCCAGCAGCCAAGGTCTAGCGGGGTACGAGCAGTACTTC	CASSQGLAGYEQYF
TRBV24-1	-	TRBJ1-3	-	TGTGCCACCAGTGCCCCGGGACGGCTACGCTCTGGAAACACCATATATTTT	CATSAPGRLRSGNTIYF
TRBV6-1	once	TRBJ1-5	TRBD1	TGTGCCAGCAGTGAAGGATGGGGACAGGTTTATCAGCCCCAGCATTTT	CASSEGWGQVYQPQHF
TRBV18	-	TRBJ1-2	-	TGTGCCAGCTCACCCGGGGGCGGACTTAACTATGGCTACACCTTC	CASSPGGGLNYGYTF
TRBV20-1	-	TRBJ2-3	TRBD1	TGCAGTGCTCGTGGACAGGAACTTAGCACAGATACGCAGTATTTT	CSARGQELSTDTQYF
TRBV7-2	-	TRBJ2-5	-	TGTGCCAGCAGCTCGCACAGGAGATTGGGGACCCAGTACTTC	CASSSHRRLGTQYF
TRBV6-2/TRBV6-3	-	TRBJ1-1	-	TGTGCCAGCAGTTACCAGGGGATGAACACTGAAGCTTTCTTT	CASSYQGMNTEAFF
TRBV2	-	TRBJ1-5	TRBD1	TGTGCCAGCAGTCTTTCGGGACAGGGAGGTCAGCCCCAGCATTTT	CASSLSGQGGQPQHF
TRBV28	once	TRBJ1-2	-	TGTGCCAGCAGTTTTTCAGCGTCTAACTATGGCTACACCTTC	CASSFSASNYGYTF
TRBV4-1	-	TRBJ1-6	-	TGCGCCAGCAGCCAGGACATGAGGCTAGAGTCACCCCTCCACTTT	CASSQDMRLESPLHF
TRBV5-8	once	TRBJ1-5	-	TGTGCCAGCAGCTTGACGGCCCTCCCGTTTCAGCCCCAGCATTTT	CASSLTALPFQPQHF
TRBV4-3	few	TRBJ1-1	-	TGCGCCAGCAGCCAAGAAAGAATGAACACTGAAGCTTTCTTT	CASSQERMNTEAFF